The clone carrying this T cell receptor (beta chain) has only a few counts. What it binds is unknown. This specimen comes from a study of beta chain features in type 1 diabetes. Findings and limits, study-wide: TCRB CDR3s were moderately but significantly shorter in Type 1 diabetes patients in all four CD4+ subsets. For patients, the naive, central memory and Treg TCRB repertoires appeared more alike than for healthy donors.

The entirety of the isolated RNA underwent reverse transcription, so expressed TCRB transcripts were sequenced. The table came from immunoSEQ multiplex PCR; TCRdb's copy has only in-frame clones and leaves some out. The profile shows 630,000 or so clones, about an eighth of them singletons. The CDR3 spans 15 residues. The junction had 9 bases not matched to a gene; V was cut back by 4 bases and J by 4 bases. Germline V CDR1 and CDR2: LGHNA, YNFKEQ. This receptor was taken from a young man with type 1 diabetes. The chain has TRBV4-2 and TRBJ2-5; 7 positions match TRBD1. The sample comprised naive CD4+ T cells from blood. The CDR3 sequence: CASSLTTGNGETQYF. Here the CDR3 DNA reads TGTGCCAGCAGCCTAACGACAGGGAATGGAGAGACCCAGTACTTC.